These 30 T cell receptor beta chains originate from one sample sequenced in a study of blood T cell repertoires in COVID-19. Libraries were prepared by immunoSEQ multiplex PCR; TCRdb keeps only in-frame clonotypes and omits some of them. Of over 55,000 clones listed, 70% to 90% were seen once; the top ten hold 7.4%. The sample was peripheral blood. Receptor source: a human donor with active COVID-19. The donor label of this sample is uncertain.

This rearrangement joins TRBV7-6 to TRBJ1-3; maybe TRBD1 (6 bases). Trimming took off 4 bases at V and 0 bases at J, with 16 bases between the two ends. Germline-derived CDR1 and CDR2 are SGHVS and FNYEAQ. The CDR3 has 17 amino acids. The CDR3 DNA is TGTGCCAGCAGCTCGGGAGGGGGACCAATCTCTGGAAACACCATATATTTT. Translating it yields CASSSGGGPISGNTIYF.

The chain combines TRBV19 with TRBJ2-6; the match to TRBD1 covers 10 bases. Germline loops: CDR1 LNHDA, CDR2 SQIVND (reference sequence). The V gene end was trimmed by 5 bases and the J gene end by 0 bases; junction bases not matched to a gene: 7. The CDR3 totals 18 residues. The CDR3 sequence is CASSVPGQGYSGANVLTF. The CDR3 DNA sequence: TGTGCCAGTAGTGTTCCGGGACAGGGGTACTCTGGGGCCAACGTCCTGACTTTC. The whole variable domain, filled in from reference TRBV19 and TRBJ2-6, reads DGGITQSPKYLFRKEGQNVTLSCEQNLNHDAMYWYRQDPGQGLRLIYYSQIVNDFQKGDIAEGYSVSREKKESFPLTVTSAQKNPTAFYLCASSVPGQGYSGANVLTFGAGSRLTVL.

The V gene is TRBV18, the J gene TRBJ2-7; 8 positions match TRBD1. The V and J ends lost 1 base and 11 bases, in that order; junction bases with no gene match: 16. Germline lookup yields CDR1 KGHSH and CDR2 LQKENI. This CDR3 is built from 16 residues. Written as DNA, the CDR3 is TGTGCCAGCTCACCACGTACGGACAGGGCTACGGGTCGCGAGTACTTC. Amino acids: CASSPRTDRATGREYF.

This rearrangement joins TRBV4-2 to TRBJ1-2; TRBD1 might be the D (5 bases). Germline lookup yields CDR1 LGHNA and CDR2 YNFKEQ. V dropped 0 bases and J dropped 4 bases, with 18 bases sitting between them. There are 17 residues in the CDR3. CDR3 nucleotide sequence: TGTGCCAGCAGCCAAGAAGAGGGACTTCGCACTGTCTATGGCTACACCTTC. Translating it yields CASSQEEGLRTVYGYTF.

This chain connects TRBV11-2 to TRBJ1-1; 7 bases are a match to TRBD1. Trimming cost V 6 bases and J 9 bases; bases outside gene matches: 16. CDR1 and CDR2 (germline): SGHAT, FQNNGV. This CDR3 has 15 amino acids. CDR3 sequence (DNA): TGTGCCAGCAGTATCTCTGGGACAGTGGGGCTTAAAGCTTTCTTT. It specifies CASSISGTVGLKAFF.

V and J are TRBV19 and TRBJ2-3, with 7 nucleotides matching TRBD2. Germline V gene lookup returns CDR1 LNHDA and CDR2 SQIVND (reference sequence). The CDR3 runs 15 residues. V lost 3 bases, J lost 3 bases, and 6 bases stayed unmatched. CDR3 residues: CASSIGGRVTDTQYF. Here the CDR3 DNA reads TGTGCCAGTAGTATTGGCGGGAGAGTAACAGATACGCAGTATTTT.

The chain has TRBV9 and TRBJ2-5; 8 nucleotides line up with TRBD1. This CDR3 is built from 16 residues. V was clipped by 6 bases and J by 2 bases; unmatched bases: 12. In germline, CDR1 is SGDLS, CDR2 YYNGEE. This CDR3 is CASTKTGAPNQETQYF. As DNA, the CDR3 is TGTGCCAGCACCAAGACAGGGGCGCCGAATCAAGAGACCCAGTACTTC.

V usage is TRBV19 and J usage is TRBJ1-2, with D perhaps matching TRBD1 (5 bases). This CDR3 comprises 14 residues. Germline V gives CDR1 LNHDA, CDR2 SQIVND (reference sequence). V was shortened by 10 bases and J by 2 bases, with 17 bases between the two germline ends. The DNA for the CDR3 is TGTGCCACCCAAGCCCAGGGATTCAACTATGGCTACACCTTC. Amino acids: CATQAQGFNYGYTF.

The chain couples TRBV21-1 to TRBJ1-4; TRBD1 is taken as the D call from the table, unchecked against the DNA. TRBV21-1 is a documented pseudogene. This CDR3 comprises 15 residues. DNA for the CDR3: TGTGCCAGCAGCTACCTTTGGCCAGAATATGAAAAACTGTTTTTT. Translating it yields CASSYLWPEYEKLFF.

The V call is TRBV19, the J call TRBJ2-7; TRBD1 aligns across 7 bases. Germline V gene data show CDR1 as LNHDA and CDR2 as SQIVND (reference sequence). The CDR3 is 13 residues long. V was clipped by 5 bases and J by 2 bases; unmatched bases: 3. The CDR3 reads CASSFGTAYEQYF. The CDR3 bases are TGTGCCAGTAGTTTCGGGACAGCCTACGAGCAGTACTTC.

The chain recombines TRBV7-2 with TRBJ2-1; 9 bases are shared with TRBD2. Germline CDR1 SGHTA, CDR2 FQGNSA. The CDR3 extends over 16 amino acids. V lost 4 bases and J lost 3; bases outside the gene matches: 7. The CDR3 loop reads CASSSLLAGSYNEQFF. CDR3 DNA: TGTGCCAGCAGCTCTCTCCTAGCGGGAAGCTACAATGAGCAGTTCTTC.

V is TRBV28 and J is TRBJ1-2, with TRBD1 as a possible D gene (6 bases). Trimming pared 3 bases from V and 5 bases from J, leaving 16 bases between. Germline-derived CDR1 and CDR2 are MDHEN and SYDVKM. The CDR3 has 15 residues. The CDR3 coding sequence is TGTGCCAGCAGTTTGTTCCGGGGGGGGCTATATGGCTACACCTTC. Protein sequence: CASSLFRGGLYGYTF.

Remarks on this clone: A read error may account for a junction end that differs from germline. The genes are TRBV28 and TRBJ2-7; D uncertain. Germline assignment: CDR1 MDHEN and CDR2 SYDVKM. This CDR3 has 12 residues. CDR3 nucleotide sequence: TGTGCCAGCGGGCCCCGCTCCCACGAGCAGTACTTC. Its translation is CASGPRSHEQYF.

The chain combines TRBV21-1 with TRBJ2-7; the table's D call, TRBD2, was not checked against the DNA. TRBV21-1 corresponds to a pseudogene. This CDR3 has 13 amino acids. This CDR3 reads CARRAGGFYEQYF. The CDR3 DNA is TGTGCCAGGAGGGCGGGAGGTTTCTACGAGCAGTACTTC.

This chain links TRBV4-2 with TRBJ1-4, with TRBD1 identical over 7 bases. The CDR3 is 15 amino acids. V was pared by 0 bases and J by 5 bases, with 3 bases of the junction left unmatched. CDR1 and CDR2 from the germline V gene are LGHNA and YNFKEQ. CDR3 residues: CASSQEQGLNEKLFF. The DNA of the CDR3 is TGTGCCAGCAGCCAAGAACAGGGGTTGAATGAAAAACTGTTTTTT.

The chain uses TRBV5-1 and TRBJ2-1, with no clear D. Germline V gene data show CDR1 as SGHRS and CDR2 as YFSETQ. This CDR3 comprises 14 residues. Trimming stripped 4 bases from V and 3 bases from J, with 11 bases between. The CDR3 bases are TGCGCCAGCAGCCCCGCAGAAGTCTACAATGAGCAGTTCTTC. It yields the protein CASSPAEVYNEQFF.

The chain links TRBV18 to TRBJ1-4, with no clear D. The CDR3 length is 15 residues. Trimming stripped 2 bases from V and 8 bases from J, with 15 bases between. CDR1 is KGHSH and CDR2 is LQKENI in the germline V gene. The DNA for the CDR3 is TGTGCCAGCTCACCAGGAGCCCCCCGGATAGAAAAACTGTTTTTT. Protein sequence: CASSPGAPRIEKLFF.

This clone has only one observation. The chain joins TRBV27 to TRBJ2-1; 12 bases line up with TRBD2. The V segment lost 0 bases and the J segment 10 bases; nucleotides outside the gene matches: 7. The CDR3 spans 16 residues. Germline CDR1 and CDR2: MNHEY and SMNVEV (reference sequence). The CDR3 spells CASSLSRLAGGGEQFF. The CDR3, as DNA: TGTGCCAGCAGTTTATCCCGTCTAGCGGGAGGGGGGGAGCAGTTCTTC.

The V and J genes are TRBV7-9 and TRBJ1-3; 8 bases fit TRBD1. Losses at the gene ends were 5 bases for V and 3 bases for J; bases not matched to a gene: 6. Germline CDR1 SEHNR, CDR2 FQNEAQ (reference sequence). The CDR3 loop spans 15 amino acids. CDR3 DNA: TGTGCCAGCAGCCGGGGACAGGCGGGTGGAAACACCATATATTTT. Translation gives CASSRGQAGGNTIYF.

J is TRBJ1-2 and V is TRBV30; D is perhaps TRBD1 (5 bases). The germline V gene encodes CDR1 GTSNPN and CDR2 SVGIG (reference sequence). CDR3 length equals 11 residues. The V and J ends lost 5 bases and 4 bases respectively, with 8 bases between them. As DNA, the CDR3 is TGTGCCTGGTCTAGGGGCTATGGCTACACCTTC. Its protein product is CAWSRGYGYTF.

This clone has just one count. This chain uses TRBV7-8 with TRBJ2-5; a weak D match, TRBD2 (6 bases). The CDR3 totals 16 residues. Germline V gene data show CDR1 as SGHVS and CDR2 as FQNEAQ. V lost 6 bases, J lost 1 base, and 18 bases lay in between. This chain's CDR3 is CASSPNGGKGQETQYF. CDR3 bases: TGTGCCAGCAGTCCAAATGGGGGGAAGGGCCAAGAGACCCAGTACTTC.

This chain uses TRBV7-2 with TRBJ1-1, with D tentatively TRBD1 (6 bases). This CDR3 is built from 15 residues. The germline V gene encodes CDR1 SGHTA and CDR2 FQGNSA. V shed 1 base and J shed 8 bases, with 17 bases lying between them. The CDR3 is CASSLVTAPGTEAFF. The CDR3 coding sequence is TGTGCCAGCAGCTTAGTTACAGCCCCCGGGACAGAAGCTTTCTTT.

V gene TRBV5-1 combines with J gene TRBJ1-1; 7 bases match TRBD1. Germline CDR1 SGHRS, CDR2 YFSETQ. The CDR3 loop spans 16 amino acids. V dropped 0 bases and J dropped 0; count of bases not matched to a gene: 5. CDR3 in amino acids: CASSLVPTGLNTEAFF. In DNA form, the CDR3 reads TGCGCCAGCAGCTTGGTCCCGACAGGGCTGAACACTGAAGCTTTCTTT.

This chain links TRBV7-2 with TRBJ1-1, with TRBD1 as a possible D gene (5 bases). Trimming stripped 1 base from V and 3 bases from J, with 6 bases between. CDR1 and CDR2 from the germline V gene are SGHTA and FQGNSA. The CDR3 runs to 13 residues. The DNA for the CDR3 is TGTGCCAGCAGCTTAGACAGGTACACTGAAGCTTTCTTT. Translation gives CASSLDRYTEAFF.

This sequence joins TRBV28 and TRBJ1-5; 9 bases line up with TRBD1. CDR3 length equals 17 residues. The V and J ends lost 2 bases and 0 bases, in that order; junction bases with no gene match: 5. Germline V gene sequence: CDR1 MDHEN, CDR2 SYDVKM. CDR3 in amino acids: CASSLRTGAYSNQPQHF. For the CDR3, the DNA is TGTGCCAGCAGTTTAAGGACAGGGGCTTATAGCAATCAGCCCCAGCATTTT.

The chain joins TRBV16 to TRBJ1-1; D may be TRBD1 (5 bases). CDR3 size: 15 residues. Trimming took off 0 bases at V and 3 bases at J, with 11 bases between the two ends. Germline V gene sequence: CDR1 KGHSY, CDR2 FQNENV. CDR3 coding DNA: TGTGCCAGCAGCCAATCGACCCCAGGGTACACTGAAGCTTTCTTT. Translation: CASSQSTPGYTEAFF.

This chain connects TRBV19 to TRBJ1-2; 7 bases align to TRBD1. The trim removed 5 bases at V and 2 bases at J, leaving 8 bases unmatched. The CDR3 loop spans 15 amino acids. CDR1 is LNHDA, CDR2 SQIVND, per germline (reference sequence). This chain's CDR3 is CASSVYQTGNYGYTF. The CDR3 DNA follows: TGTGCCAGTAGTGTCTACCAGACAGGGAACTATGGCTACACCTTC. The full variable domain, in which reference TRBV19 and TRBJ1-2 provide the parts outside the CDR3, is DGGITQSPKYLFRKEGQNVTLSCEQNLNHDAMYWYRQDPGQGLRLIYYSQIVNDFQKGDIAEGYSVSREKKESFPLTVTSAQKNPTAFYLCASSVYQTGNYGYTFGSGTRLTVV.

The chain links TRBV5-1 to TRBJ1-1, with D perhaps matching TRBD1 (6 bases). This CDR3 spans 16 amino acids. Germline V gene data show CDR1 as SGHRS and CDR2 as YFSETQ. V was trimmed by 0 bases and J by 6 bases, leaving 18 bases between them. CDR3 DNA sequence: TGCGCCAGCAGCTTGGCCGTCTTTGGGGGGGCAGCTGAAGCTTTCTTT. Protein: CASSLAVFGGAAEAFF.

The chain joins TRBV7-3 to TRBJ2-2; D possibly corresponds to TRBD1 (5 bases). The CDR3 extends over 14 amino acids. The V end lost 2 bases, the J end lost 3 bases, and 7 bases lay between the germline ends. CDR1 is SGHTA, CDR2 FQGTGA, per germline. The chain's CDR3 is CASSLQGYTGELFF. CDR3 coding DNA: TGTGCCAGCAGCTTACAGGGTTACACCGGGGAGCTGTTTTTT.

The chain recombines TRBV2 with TRBJ1-5, with 7 bases identical to TRBD1. CDR1 and CDR2 (germline): SNHLY, FYNNEI. V was pared by 6 bases and J by 2 bases, with 10 bases of the junction left unmatched. The CDR3 is 16 amino acids. The CDR3, as DNA: TGTGCCAGCAGAGCTCGACAGGGCGCAGGCAATCAGCCCCAGCATTTT. It encodes CASRARQGAGNQPQHF.